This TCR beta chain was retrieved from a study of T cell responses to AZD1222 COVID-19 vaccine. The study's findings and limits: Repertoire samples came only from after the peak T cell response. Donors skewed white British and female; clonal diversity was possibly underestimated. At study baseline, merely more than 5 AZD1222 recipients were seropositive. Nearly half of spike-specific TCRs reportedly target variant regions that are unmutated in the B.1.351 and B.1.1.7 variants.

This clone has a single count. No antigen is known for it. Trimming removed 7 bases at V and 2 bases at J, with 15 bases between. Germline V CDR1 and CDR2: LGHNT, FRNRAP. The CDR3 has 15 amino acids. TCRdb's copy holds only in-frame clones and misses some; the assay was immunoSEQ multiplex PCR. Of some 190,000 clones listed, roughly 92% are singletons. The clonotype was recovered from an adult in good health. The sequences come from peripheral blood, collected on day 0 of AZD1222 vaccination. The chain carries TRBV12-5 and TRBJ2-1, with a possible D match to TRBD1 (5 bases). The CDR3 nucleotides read TGTGCTAGTGTCCCCGACAGTCCTACCTACAATGAGCAGTTCTTC. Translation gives CASVPDSPTYNEQFF.